This TCR beta chain was captured in a study of T-cell reconstitution after alpha-beta-depleted transplantation in children. General study results and limits: At around two months after transplant, the alpha-beta T cells were reportedly derived from several hundred expanded clones that came from non-depleted graft cells. A year post-transplant, T-cell counts and diversity derived mostly from newly produced T cells. After transplant, high TCRbeta diversity at day 60 in some patients arose from surviving recipient T cells and thymic progenitors.

This CDR3 comprises 20 residues. The V gene lost 2 bases and the J gene lost 0 bases, with 22 bases spanning the gap. Germline CDR1 reads LGHNA; CDR2 reads YSLEER. This clonotype has a count of ten or more. The target antigen is unknown. Researchers prepared the TCRbeta library using unique molecular identifiers, the study reports. TCRdb processed the PCR reads anew with MiXCR; each CDR3 protein has one entry. In the table there are 200,000 to 250,000 distinct CDR3 sequences, just under 8.5% of which are singletons. This clonotype was obtained from a male patient younger than 18 who had a stem cell transplant for acute lymphoblastic leukemia, so the T cells may come from the graft donor. The source was PBMCs, mostly from graft donor cells, collected 180 days after TCRalphabeta/CD19-depleted stem cell transplant. The chain is built from TRBV4-3 and TRBJ2-2; tentatively, D is TRBD2 (5 bases). DNA of the CDR3: TGCGCCAGCAGCCAAAAAAGCGGATTGGCAGTGGGAGCGAACACCGGGGAGCTGTTTTTT. Protein product: CASSQKSGLAVGANTGELFF.